The clone carrying this T cell receptor (beta chain) was seen at least ten times. These data are taken from a study of T cells after posttransplantation cyclophosphamide. Busulfan-fludarabine conditioning, marrow transplant, and cyclophosphamide on days +3 and +4 were administered. V was pared by 3 bases and J by 9 bases, with 4 bases of the junction left unmatched. From germline, CDR1 is SGHNT and CDR2 YYREEE (reference sequence). This CDR3 comprises 15 residues. Data came from immunoSEQ multiplex PCR; TCRdb stores just in-frame clones and leaves some out. The profile covers about 9,100 clones, none occurring a single time.

Here the sequenced sample was PBMCs, taken around 350 days after allogeneic stem cell transplant with posttransplant cyclophosphamide. The V gene is TRBV5-4, the J gene TRBJ2-1; 15 bases line up with TRBD2. This receptor was identified in a male patient aged 50 to 59 who received an allogeneic stem cell transplant from a related donor and was CMV-positive. T cells may partly derive from the graft donor. The CDR3 loop reads CASSSGTSGGSEQFF. CDR3 nucleotides: TGTGCCAGCAGCTCCGGGACTAGCGGGGGGTCTGAGCAGTTCTTC.